Presented here are 17 T cell receptor beta chains from one specimen sequenced in a study of T cell repertoires in cytomegalovirus infection. TCRdb passed the reads through MiXCR, listing each CDR3 protein once. This repertoire shows approximately 71,000 distinct CDR3 sequences, 3% to 4% found once; its top ten account for about 22%. Material: PBMCs. These receptors came from a human donor in good health (CMV status not recorded). Some clones in this sample may be carry-over from other donors' samples.

This clonotype was picked up many times. The chain is built from TRBV7-9 and TRBJ2-1, with D unclear. Germline V gives CDR1 SEHNR, CDR2 FQNEAQ (reference sequence). Trimming shortened V by 4 bases and J by 6 bases, and 7 bases separated the two germline ends. The CDR3 sequence is 12 residues long. The CDR3 protein is CASSSNVNEQFF. The CDR3 DNA is TGTGCCAGCAGCTCAAACGTCAATGAGCAGTTCTTC.

This clonotype occurred many times. V is TRBV11-1 and J is TRBJ2-6, with D perhaps given as TRBD1 or TRBD2 (5 bases each). This CDR3 is built from 17 residues. Per the germline V gene, CDR1 is SGHAT and CDR2 is FQDESV (reference sequence). V lost 5 bases and J 0 bases, leaving 14 bases between the germline ends. The CDR3: CASSDTGANSGANVLTF. In DNA form, the CDR3 reads TGTGCCAGCAGCGATACCGGGGCCAACTCTGGGGCCAACGTCCTGACTTTC.

Ten or more counts support this clonotype. The CDR3 region has the DNA TGTGCCAGCAGCTTAGATAGCGGGGGGGAGCAGTTCTTC. This translates into CASSLDSGGEQFF. The chain couples TRBV7-6 to TRBJ2-1; 10 bases are a match to TRBD2. This CDR3 comprises 13 residues. Germline values: CDR1 SGHVS, CDR2 FNYEAQ. The V segment lost 1 base and the J segment 10 bases; nucleotides outside the gene matches: 1.

Notes on this clonotype: As the CDR3 is not closed by the conserved phenylalanine or tryptophan, this likely results from a read error. Because the CDR3's place on the DNA is in doubt, the DNA is left out and the CDR3 is given as listed by TCRdb. J is TRBJ2-1 and V is TRBV28; TRBD2, the table's D call, lacks a check against the DNA. The CDR3 is made up of 15 amino acids, end residues included. In germline, CDR1 is MDHEN, CDR2 SYDVKM. The CDR3 spells CASSLGHMGEEEQLL.

This clonotype has a count of ten or more. The genes are TRBV7-6 and TRBJ2-2; tentatively, D is TRBD2 (6 bases). Looked up from germline, CDR1 is SGHVS and CDR2 is FNYEAQ. Trimming pared 0 bases from V and 2 bases from J, leaving 13 bases between. The CDR3 length is 17 residues. The DNA for the CDR3 is TGTGCCAGCAGCTTAGCGTTTGGGGACTCTAACACCGGGGAGCTGTTTTTT. Translated: CASSLAFGDSNTGELFF.

A note on this clonotype: A clone one base away is much larger, so this may be a read error. The chain has TRBV11-2 and TRBJ2-4, with 7 bases lining up with TRBD1. The CDR3 extends over 16 amino acids. The V gene's germline CDR1 is SGHAT and CDR2 FQNNGV. Trimming removed 9 bases from V and 5 bases from J; junction bases left unmatched: 16. The CDR3 DNA is TGTGCCAGGATCGTGAACCGAGGGGGCATTCAAAACATTCAGTACTTC. Translating gives CARIVNRGGIQNIQYF.

This clonotype was counted at least ten times. The chain carries TRBV7-2 and TRBJ2-1; 7 nucleotides line up with TRBD2. The CDR3 consists of 16 residues. V lost 5 bases and J lost 3; bases outside the gene matches: 10. Per germline, CDR1 SGHTA and CDR2 FQGNSA. The CDR3 loop is CASSTGVAGYYNEQFF. In DNA form, the CDR3 reads TGTGCCAGCAGCACTGGGGTAGCGGGCTACTACAATGAGCAGTTCTTC.

This clonotype was detected many times. This chain joins TRBV7-9 and TRBJ1-4, with D tentatively TRBD1 (6 bases). V dropped 5 bases and J dropped 6 bases, with 10 bases sitting between them. The CDR3 runs 13 residues. Germline V lookup: CDR1 SEHNR, CDR2 FQNEAQ (reference sequence). CDR3 sequence reads: CASSTGTYEKLFF. CDR3 sequence (DNA): TGTGCCAGCAGCACAGGGACGTATGAAAAACTGTTTTTT.

This clonotype appeared many times. The CDR3 sequence: CASSPIPRAGELFF. The CDR3, as DNA: TGTGCCAGCAGCCCGATCCCCCGGGCCGGGGAGCTGTTTTTT. The chain has TRBV7-2 and TRBJ2-2; D unresolved. The CDR3 runs 14 residues. Deletions cut 5 bases from V and 6 bases from J, with 13 bases between. Germline CDR1 SGHTA, CDR2 FQGNSA.

This clonotype showed up many times. The chain uses TRBV7-2 and TRBJ2-5; D tentatively fits TRBD1 or TRBD2 (7 bases each). CDR1 and CDR2 (germline): SGHTA, FQGNSA. Trimming took off 2 bases at V and 5 bases at J, with 12 bases between the two ends. The CDR3 sequence is 14 residues long. CDR3 in amino acids: CASSLRGRGETQYF. The DNA for the CDR3 is TGTGCCAGCAGCTTAAGGGGGCGGGGGGAGACCCAGTACTTC.

This clonotype was counted many times. V and J are TRBV7-2 and TRBJ1-6, with D uncertain. V lost 7 bases to trimming and J lost 10 bases, with 11 bases between them. The germline V gene encodes CDR1 SGHTA and CDR2 FQGNSA. This CDR3 contains 12 residues. For the CDR3, the DNA is TGTGCCAGCAAGGGTTTGTTGTCACCCCTCCACTTT. This translates into CASKGLLSPLHF.

In this sample, this clonotype turned up many times. The J gene is TRBJ2-3, the V gene TRBV7-9; TRBD1 or TRBD2 may be the D gene (5 bases each). The CDR3 totals 15 residues. Germline CDR1 and CDR2: SEHNR and FQNEAQ (reference sequence). V was clipped by 3 bases and J by 2 bases, with 12 bases between them. The CDR3 region is CASSFAGTLTDTQYF. Here the CDR3 DNA reads TGTGCCAGCAGCTTCGCCGGGACCCTCACAGATACGCAGTATTTT.

A note on this clonotype: A much larger clone differs by one base, so this may be a read error. The rearrangement links TRBV20-1 to TRBJ2-1; perhaps TRBD2 as D (5 bases). The CDR3 consists of 16 residues. The germline V gene encodes CDR1 DFQATT and CDR2 SNEGSKA (reference sequence). The CDR3 sequence is CRATRTTTSLIDEQFF. CDR3 coding DNA: TGCAGAGCTACTAGAACGACTACATCTCTCATCGATGAGCAGTTCTTC.

This clonotype was detected many times. At one end, the junction sequence differs from germline, possibly due to a read error. The chain uses TRBV7-3 and TRBJ2-2; D remains unclear. The V gene's germline CDR1 is SGHTA and CDR2 FQGTGA. This CDR3 has 14 residues. CDR3: CASSLLGNNGELFF. DNA for the CDR3: TGTGCCAGCAGCTTGTTAGGGAACAACGGGGAGCTGTTTTTT.

This clonotype was counted many times. This chain uses TRBV7-2 with TRBJ2-7, with a possible D match to TRBD1 (6 bases). Germline CDR1 SGHTA, CDR2 FQGNSA. This CDR3 contains 13 residues. V lost 5 bases and J 4 bases, leaving 12 bases between the germline ends. The CDR3 DNA is TGTGCCAGCAGCCGAGGACAGATTTACGAGCAGTACTTC. This encodes CASSRGQIYEQYF.

At least ten counts were recorded for this clonotype. The J gene is TRBJ2-2, the V gene TRBV7-2, with 11 bases that match TRBD1. The CDR3 spans 14 residues. Germline-derived CDR1 and CDR2 are SGHTA and FQGNSA. The V and J ends lost 6 bases and 5 bases, in that order; junction bases with no gene match: 2. CDR3 protein: CASRRDRGTGELFF. The CDR3 bases are TGTGCCAGCAGACGGGACAGGGGGACCGGGGAGCTGTTTTTT.

This clonotype has only one observation. V gene TRBV12-3 or TRBV12-4 combines with J gene TRBJ2-7; 8 bases are shared with TRBD1. V shed 3 bases, J shed 5 bases, and the junction held 6 bases outside the gene matches. This CDR3 is built from 14 residues. CDR3: CASSFRGPLDEQYF. In DNA, the CDR3 is TGTGCCAGCAGTTTCAGGGGGCCTTTGGACGAGCAGTACTTC.